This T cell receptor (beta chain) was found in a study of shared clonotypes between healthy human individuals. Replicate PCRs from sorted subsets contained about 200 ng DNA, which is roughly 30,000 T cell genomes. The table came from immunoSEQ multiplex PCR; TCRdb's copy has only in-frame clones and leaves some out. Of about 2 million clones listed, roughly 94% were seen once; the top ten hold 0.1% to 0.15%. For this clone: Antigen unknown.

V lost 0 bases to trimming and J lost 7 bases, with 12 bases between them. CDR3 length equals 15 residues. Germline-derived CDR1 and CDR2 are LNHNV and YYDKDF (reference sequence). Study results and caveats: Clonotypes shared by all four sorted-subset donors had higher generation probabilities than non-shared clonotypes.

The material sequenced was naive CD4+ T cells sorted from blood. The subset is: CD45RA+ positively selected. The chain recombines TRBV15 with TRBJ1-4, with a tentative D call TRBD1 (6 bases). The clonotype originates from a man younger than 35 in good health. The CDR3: CATSRDGGRGEKLFF. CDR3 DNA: TGTGCCACCAGCAGAGATGGGGGGCGGGGTGAAAAACTGTTTTTT.